This T cell receptor (beta chain) was captured by sequencing in a study of patients and donors after allogeneic stem cell transplantation (dated by TCRdb to about 2020). This clonotype was found once. There is no known antigen for this receptor. Base qualities are not at hand, and no much larger clone is one base apart. One read gives only weak evidence. The library was made by RT-PCR. Sequencing was carried out with a NextSeq 550. TCRdb cleaned the public reads at Q25 with fastp, built clones with MiXCR and kept in-frame beta chains. Rows merge per CDR3 protein into single entries with the most common DNA and genes. The sample includes 800,000 to 1,000,000 distinct CDR3 sequences, with roughly 18% observed a single time. The ten largest clones represent 5% to 7.5% of the sample. The CDR3 spans 11 residues, from the cysteine through the phenylalanine. Of all the DNA, just the CDR3 is kept, 33 bases in frame from base 1. CDR1 and CDR2, per the germline V gene (reference sequence), are MNHEY and SMNVEV. V sheds 3 bases and J sheds 9 bases, leaving 5 bases between their ends.

This sequence originates from a human donor who was either an allogeneic HSCT recipient or a stem cell or donor lymphocyte infusion donor (not recorded which). It is not recorded whose cells these are; they may come from a transplant donor. Sequencing used blood, either unsorted or a sorted T cell fraction (not recorded which). The chain is made from TRBV27 and TRBJ2-2, with no D gene named confidently. For the CDR3, the sequence is CASSFGRELFF. The nucleotides are TGTGCCAGCAGTTTTGGGCGGGAGCTGTTTTTT.